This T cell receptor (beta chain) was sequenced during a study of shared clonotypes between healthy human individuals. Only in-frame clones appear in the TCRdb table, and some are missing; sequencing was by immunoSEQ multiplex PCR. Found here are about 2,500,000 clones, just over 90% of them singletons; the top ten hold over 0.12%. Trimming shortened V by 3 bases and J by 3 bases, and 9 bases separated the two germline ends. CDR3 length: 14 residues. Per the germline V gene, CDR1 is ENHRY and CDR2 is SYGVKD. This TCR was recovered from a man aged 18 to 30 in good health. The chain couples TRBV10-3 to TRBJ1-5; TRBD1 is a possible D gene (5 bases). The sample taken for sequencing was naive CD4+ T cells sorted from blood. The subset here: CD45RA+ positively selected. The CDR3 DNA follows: TGTGCCATCAGTGAAGGGGAATTCAATCAGCCCCAGCATTTT. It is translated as CAISEGEFNQPQHF.